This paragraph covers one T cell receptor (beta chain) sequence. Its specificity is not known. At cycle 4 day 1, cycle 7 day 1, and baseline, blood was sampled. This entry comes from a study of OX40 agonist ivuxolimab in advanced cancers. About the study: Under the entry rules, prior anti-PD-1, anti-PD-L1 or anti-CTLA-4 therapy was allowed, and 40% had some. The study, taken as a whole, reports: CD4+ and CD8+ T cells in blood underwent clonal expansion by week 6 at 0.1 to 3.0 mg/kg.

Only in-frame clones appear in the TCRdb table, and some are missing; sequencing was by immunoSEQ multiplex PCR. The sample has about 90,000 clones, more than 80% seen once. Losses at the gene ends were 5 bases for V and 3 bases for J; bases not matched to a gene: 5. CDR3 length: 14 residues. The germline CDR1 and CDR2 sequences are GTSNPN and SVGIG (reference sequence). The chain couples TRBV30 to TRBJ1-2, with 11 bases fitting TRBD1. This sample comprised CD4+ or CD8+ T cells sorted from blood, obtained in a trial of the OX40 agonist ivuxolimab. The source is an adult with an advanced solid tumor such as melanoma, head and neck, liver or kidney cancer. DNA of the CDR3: TGTGCCTGGGGACAGGGGGCCTCACACTATGGCTACACCTTC. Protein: CAWGQGASHYGYTF.